The entry that follows covers one T cell receptor beta chain sequence. V was pared by 0 bases and J by 4 bases, with 10 bases of the junction left unmatched. The CDR3 is 16 residues long. Germline assignment: CDR1 SGDLS and CDR2 YYNGEE. This entry belongs to a study of T cell changes during pregnancy in multiple sclerosis. Sequencing used immunoSEQ multiplex PCR; TCRdb keeps in-frame clones, though not all of them. Among about 120,000 clones listed, roughly 92% were seen once. The TCR was taken from a female donor with multiple sclerosis, enrolled in a pregnancy study. Source: peripheral blood, taken before pregnancy. The rearrangement joins TRBV9 to TRBJ2-7, with TRBD1 matching over 7 bases. DNA of the CDR3: TGTGCCAGCAGCGTAGCCGGGACAGCACTAACTTACGAGCAGTACTTC. It is translated as CASSVAGTALTYEQYF.